The 23 T cell receptor beta chains listed next were all sequenced from one sample in a study of metastatic and nonmetastatic thyroid tumors. TCRdb re-called the PCR reads via MiXCR. The top ten hold 70% to 80% of the sample, which has around 21,000 clones, 23% seen once. Among the patients, none had received any treatment before thyroid surgery. The sequencing sample was made of blood. The receptors stem from a male donor with papillary thyroid cancer or a benign thyroid nodule (not recorded which). Some clones in this sample may be carry-over from other donors' samples.

This clone was detected ten times or more. The chain recombines TRBV7-9 with TRBJ2-3, with D possibly TRBD2 on 7 matching bases. CDR1 SEHNR and CDR2 FQNEAQ come from the germline V gene (reference sequence). There are 14 residues in the CDR3. Trimming took 3 bases from V and 4 from J, leaving 11 bases between them. The CDR3 DNA reads as TGTGCCAGCAGCTTGGGGGGGGCCTCAGATACGCAGTATTTT. Its protein product is CASSLGGASDTQYF. The variable domain in full, completed from reference TRBV7-9 and TRBJ2-3, reads DTGVSQNPRHKITKRGQNVTFRCDPISEHNRLYWYRQTLGQGPEFLTYFQNEAQLEKSRLLSDRFSAERPKGSFSTLEIQRTEQGDSAMYLCASSLGGASDTQYFGPGTRLTVL.

This clone has ten or more counts. The CDR3 protein is CSANSVSMEQFF. In DNA form, the CDR3 reads TGCAGTGCTAATTCGGTTTCTATGGAGCAGTTCTTC. The rearrangement joins TRBV20-1 to TRBJ2-1; D is ambiguous. Germline V gives CDR1 DFQATT, CDR2 SNEGSKA (reference sequence). Deletions cut 4 bases from V and 10 bases from J, with 14 bases between. This CDR3 has 12 amino acids.

The chain uses TRBV6-2 or TRBV6-3 and TRBJ2-4; TRBD2 matches 9 bases. Trimming took 7 bases from V and 7 from J; bases not matched to a gene: 5. Germline V gene data show CDR1 as MNHEY and CDR2 as SVGEGT. The CDR3 totals 13 residues. The CDR3 nucleotides are TGTGCCAGCACCCTGAGCGGGGGGAACATTCAGTACTTC. Its translation: CASTLSGGNIQYF.

This clone was found a few times. The rearrangement links TRBV6-5 to TRBJ1-6, with D possibly TRBD1 on 5 matching bases. The germline V and J ends were trimmed by 2 bases and 8 bases, with 13 bases remaining between them. Germline V lookup: CDR1 MNHEY, CDR2 SVGAGI. The CDR3 consists of 15 residues. The CDR3 loop is CASSYTDWGDSPLHF. The CDR3 DNA follows: TGTGCCAGCAGTTACACGGACTGGGGGGATTCACCCCTCCACTTT.

The chain has TRBV12-3 or TRBV12-4 and TRBJ1-2, with D possibly matching TRBD1 (5 bases). The CDR3 sequence is 13 residues long. Trimming took off 4 bases at V and 5 bases at J, with 11 bases between the two ends. CDR3 nucleotides: TGTGCCAGCAGTTCCGGGACCGCATATGGCTACACCTTC. Protein: CASSSGTAYGYTF.

This clone was seen a single time. The V gene is TRBV11-3, the J gene TRBJ2-2; TRBD1 agrees at 7 bases. The germline V gene has CDR1 SGHNT and CDR2 YENEEA. The V segment lost 5 bases and the J segment 7 bases; nucleotides outside the gene matches: 7. This CDR3 spans 14 amino acids. The CDR3 DNA reads as TGTGCCAGCAGCCGCAGGGGGTTCAACGGGGAGCTGTTTTTT. Translated, it gives CASSRRGFNGELFF.

The sample holds many counts of this clone. The V and J genes are TRBV28 and TRBJ1-2, with D tentatively TRBD1 (5 bases). The CDR3 length is 19 residues. V lost 5 bases to trimming and J lost 7 bases, with 32 bases between them. Germline V CDR1 and CDR2: MDHEN, SYDVKM. The CDR3 nucleotides read TGTGCCAGCAGTCCGTGGGGTTCGGGGACCTTCCGCTTGGAACGTGGCTACACCTTC. Its protein is CASSPWGSGTFRLERGYTF.

This chain joins TRBV10-1 and TRBJ1-5; no reliable D call. CDR3 length equals 13 residues. Germline CDR1 and CDR2: WNHNN and SYGVQD (reference sequence). The V gene lost 0 bases and the J gene lost 10 bases, with 10 bases spanning the gap. The CDR3 DNA follows: TGCGCCAGCAGTGAGTCGGTCGGTCAACCCCAGCATTTT. It is translated as CASSESVGQPQHF.

This CDR3 reads CASNPPEGETQYF. CDR3 bases: TGTGCCAGCAATCCCCCGGAGGGGGAGACCCAGTACTTC. This chain links TRBV12-3 or TRBV12-4 with TRBJ2-5; D possibly corresponds to TRBD2 (6 bases). The CDR3 is 13 amino acids. V was shortened by 7 bases and J by 5 bases, with 14 bases between the two germline ends.

The chain employs TRBV5-1 and TRBJ2-2; D is perhaps TRBD1 (6 bases). Germline V CDR1 and CDR2: SGHRS, YFSETQ. CDR3 length equals 15 residues. The ends were cut back, 4 bases at V and 1 base at J, with 11 bases in the middle. The CDR3 protein is CASSPMDRNTGELFF. The CDR3 region has the DNA TGCGCCAGCAGCCCCATGGACAGGAACACCGGGGAGCTGTTTTTT.

This clone was observed at least ten times. The genes are TRBV19 and TRBJ1-2; D is unclear. Trimming shortened V by 8 bases and J by 0 bases, and 10 bases separated the two germline ends. The germline CDR1 and CDR2 sequences are LNHDA and SQIVND (reference sequence). This CDR3 has 13 residues. The CDR3 sequence is CASGYLANYGYTF. CDR3 DNA: TGTGCCAGTGGCTATCTAGCTAACTATGGCTACACCTTC.

This clone was picked up many times. The J gene is TRBJ2-1, the V gene TRBV28; 7 bases map to TRBD1. V was pared by 6 bases and J by 13 bases, with 6 bases of the junction left unmatched. The CDR3 runs to 11 residues. Germline assignment: CDR1 MDHEN and CDR2 SYDVKM. This CDR3 is CASSDHRGQFF. CDR3 in DNA: TGTGCCAGCAGCGACCACAGGGGTCAGTTCTTC.

This clone occurred a few times. This may be a read error: a much more frequent sequence differs by one nucleotide. V gene TRBV6-1 combines with J gene TRBJ2-7; possibly TRBD1 or TRBD2 for D (5 bases each). Looked up from germline, CDR1 is MNHNS and CDR2 is SASEGT. The CDR3 runs 15 residues. The CDR3, as DNA: TGTGCCCGCAGCCCCCAAACCGGGACCATATACGAGCAGTACTTC. This sequence encodes CARSPQTGTIYEQYF.

Comment on this clone: The CDR3 does not end in the conserved phenylalanine or tryptophan, so this is likely a read error. V gene TRBV7-9 combines with J gene TRBJ2-5; 11 nucleotides match TRBD2. The J call is doubtful: the DNA matches TRBJ2-1 better. CDR1 is SEHNR and CDR2 is FQNEAQ in the germline V gene (reference sequence). The length of the CDR3 is 16 residues. The CDR3 coding sequence is TGTGCCAGCAGCCCTAGTACTAGCGGGAGTAGGGATGAGCAGTTCTGC. Residues: CASSPSTSGSRDEQFC.

The table lists this clone with many counts. A much larger clone differs from this one at a single base, so this may be a read error. CDR3 sequence reads: CASSSEQGVSYEQYF. The CDR3 nucleotides read TGTGCCAGCAGTTCTGAACAGGGGGTATCCTACGAGCAGTACTTC. The chain links TRBV28 to TRBJ2-7, with 8 positions matching TRBD1. Germline CDR1 is MDHEN and CDR2 is SYDVKM. This CDR3 contains 15 residues. The V segment lost 4 bases and the J segment 1 base; nucleotides outside the gene matches: 6.

In its sample, this clone was seen a few times. A read error may be the cause here, since a much bigger clone is one base away. Other DNA sequences in the same sample also yield this CDR3. The chain combines TRBV7-7 with TRBJ1-2, with D tentatively TRBD1 (6 bases). The germline V gene has CDR1 SSHAT and CDR2 FNYEAQ (reference sequence). This CDR3 comprises 12 residues. In DNA, the CDR3 is TGCGCTAGACCCCCCAGGGGCTATGGCTACACCTTC. It codes for CARPPRGYGYTF.

This clone was picked up a small number of times. One junction end disagrees with the germline gene, perhaps due to a read error. Other nucleotide sequences from this sample produce the same CDR3. CDR3 amino acids: CASSPTGWLGNGF. As DNA, the CDR3 is TGTGCCAGCTCACCGACAGGGTGGCTAGGAAACGGCTTC. The chain links TRBV18 to TRBJ1-2, with TRBD1 matching 7 bases. Per germline, CDR1 KGHSH and CDR2 LQKENI. CDR3 length: 13 amino acids.

This rearrangement joins TRBV11-2 to TRBJ2-1, with 7 bases aligning to TRBD1. This CDR3 contains 15 residues. V shed 3 bases, J shed 5 bases, and the junction held 7 bases outside the gene matches. Looked up from germline, CDR1 is SGHAT and CDR2 is FQNNGV. The CDR3 loop is CASSFVGQAHNEQFF. CDR3 bases: TGTGCCAGCAGCTTTGTTGGACAGGCTCACAATGAGCAGTTCTTC.

This clone was seen ten or more times. This chain joins TRBV6-1 and TRBJ2-1; 9 nucleotides line up with TRBD1. V gave up 6 bases and J gave up 8 bases; unmatched junction bases: 5. The CDR3 runs 13 residues. CDR1 MNHNS and CDR2 SASEGT come from the germline V gene. CDR3 sequence reads: CASRGTGRDEQFF. Here the CDR3 DNA reads TGTGCCAGCAGAGGGACAGGGAGGGATGAGCAGTTCTTC.

This clone occurred many times. The chain joins TRBV19 to TRBJ2-5; D is unclear. This CDR3 comprises 10 residues. In germline, CDR1 is LNHDA, CDR2 SQIVND (reference sequence). V was cut by 3 bases and J by 5 bases, with 1 base left in between. DNA for the CDR3: TGTGCCAGTAGTATGGAGACCCAGTACTTC. Residues: CASSMETQYF.

This clone showed up many times. The chain couples TRBV19 to TRBJ2-5; TRBD1 aligns across 9 bases. CDR1 and CDR2 from the germline V gene are LNHDA and SQIVND (reference sequence). The CDR3 is 15 residues long. J was trimmed by 5 bases and V by 3 bases; bases with no gene match: 7. Here the CDR3 reads CASSINRGRVETQYF. The CDR3 region has the DNA TGTGCCAGTAGTATCAACAGGGGGCGAGTGGAGACCCAGTACTTC.

This clone occurred a few times. This may arise from a read error, as a much more abundant clone is one base away. This chain links TRBV6-1 with TRBJ2-3, with D unresolved. The germline V gene has CDR1 MNHNS and CDR2 SASEGT. The CDR3 is made up of 13 amino acids. Between the trimmed V and J ends, which lost 4 bases and 2 bases, there was a span of 7 bases. Here the CDR3 reads CASSVAVTDTQYF. The CDR3 region has the DNA TGTGCCAGCAGTGTAGCTGTCACAGATACGCAGTATTTT.

This clone was recorded many times. This chain joins TRBV5-6 and TRBJ2-7, with D uncertain. The V end was cut by 4 bases, the J end by 6 bases, with 20 bases between. The germline gives CDR1 SGHDT, CDR2 YYEEEE. CDR3 length: 15 residues. The CDR3 loop is CASSLRRPLASEQYF. The CDR3 nucleotides are TGTGCCAGCAGCCTCCGGAGACCCCTTGCCTCCGAGCAGTACTTC.